The entry below describes one T cell receptor (beta chain). The data originate from a study of blood T cell repertoires in COVID-19. Seattle's cohort entered during active infection and was followed longitudinally. With 0 bases clipped from V and 4 bases from J, the junction kept 0 bases outside the gene matches. There are 13 residues in the CDR3. CDR1 SGHNT and CDR2 YYREEE come from the germline V gene (reference sequence). TCRdb's table, derived via immunoSEQ multiplex PCR, lists solely in-frame clones and lacks some. The data contain about 74,000 clones, about nine tenths of them seen just once; the ten biggest clones take up approximately 2.4%.

The material sequenced was peripheral blood. This sequence originates from a man aged 45 to 65 with COVID-19, enrolled during active disease. The V gene is TRBV5-4, the J gene TRBJ2-7; 8 bases match TRBD1. CDR3 DNA sequence: TGTGCCAGCAGCTTGGGGACAGGGTACGAGCAGTACGTC. Its protein is CASSLGTGYEQYV.